Each of the 12 T cell receptor beta chains below was sequenced from the same sample in a study of blood T cell repertoires in COVID-19. TCRdb's table, derived via immunoSEQ multiplex PCR, lists solely in-frame clones and lacks some. The table lists 150,000 to 200,000 clones, around 73% of them singletons, with around a sixth in the top ten. Sequencing was carried out using PBMCs or T cells enriched from blood (not recorded which). Receptors originate from a woman between 50 and 59 years old who had recovered from COVID-19.

The genes are TRBV27 and TRBJ2-3, with 8 positions matching TRBD2. V gave up 1 base and J gave up 0 bases; unmatched junction bases: 9. CDR1 and CDR2 from the germline V gene are MNHEY and SMNVEV (reference sequence). The CDR3 sequence is 18 residues long. CDR3 DNA sequence: TGTGCCAGCAGTTTATATCCTAGCGGGCCTTCTAGCACAGATACGCAGTATTTT. This sequence encodes CASSLYPSGPSSTDTQYF.

The chain combines TRBV4-3 with TRBJ2-7; 9 positions agree with TRBD1. From germline, CDR1 is LGHNA and CDR2 YSLEER. The CDR3 sequence is 14 residues long. V lost 4 bases and J lost 3; bases outside the gene matches: 4. CDR3 sequence (DNA): TGCGCCAGCAGCCCGCGGACAGGGGACTACGAGCAGTACTTC. Its translation: CASSPRTGDYEQYF.

J is TRBJ2-7 and V is TRBV11-3, with D tentatively TRBD2 (5 bases). The germline V gene encodes CDR1 SGHNT and CDR2 YENEEA. Trimming cost V 1 base and J 8 bases, with 21 bases left between them. This CDR3 has 16 residues. The chain's CDR3 is CASSLGNGETYGKQYF. The CDR3 bases are TGTGCCAGCAGCTTAGGGAACGGCGAGACCTACGGGAAGCAGTACTTC.

The sample holds a few counts of this clone. The V gene is TRBV6-5, the J gene TRBJ2-2; tentatively, D is TRBD2 (6 bases). This CDR3 has 15 amino acids. Trimming left V 0 bases short and J 5 bases short, with 10 bases between. Per the germline V gene, CDR1 is MNHEY and CDR2 is SVGAGI. The CDR3 DNA is TGTGCCAGCAGTTACTCAGGGACTCGAACCGGGGAGCTGTTTTTT. Protein product: CASSYSGTRTGELFF.

This clone was counted between two and nine times. The rearrangement links TRBV29-1 to TRBJ1-1; 7 nucleotides match TRBD1. V dropped 6 bases and J dropped 0; count of bases not matched to a gene: 4. Germline V CDR1 and CDR2: SQVTM, ANQGSEA. This CDR3 has 13 residues. CDR3 in amino acids: CSVPGQLNTEAFF. The CDR3 DNA follows: TGCAGCGTCCCGGGACAGTTGAACACTGAAGCTTTCTTT.

The rearrangement uses TRBV7-9 and TRBJ2-3; a possible D gene is TRBD2 (5 bases). This CDR3 is 14 amino acids long. CDR1 SEHNR and CDR2 FQNEAQ come from the germline V gene (reference sequence). Trimming removed 4 bases from V and 2 bases from J, with 10 bases in between. In DNA, the CDR3 is TGTGCCAGCAGCTCCCCGGGATACACAGATACGCAGTATTTT. It encodes CASSSPGYTDTQYF.

The chain employs TRBV7-2 and TRBJ2-6; D gene uncertain. This CDR3 is 15 amino acids long. The V gene's germline CDR1 is SGHTA and CDR2 FQGNSA. The germline V and J ends were trimmed by 7 bases and 1 base, with 11 bases remaining between them. The CDR3 spells CASTPVTSGANVLTF. The CDR3 DNA sequence: TGTGCCAGCACCCCAGTAACGTCTGGGGCCAACGTCCTGACTTTC.

This CDR3 reads CASSPLQASTDTQYF. In DNA form, the CDR3 reads TGTGCCAGCTCACCATTACAGGCTAGCACAGATACGCAGTATTTT. V and J are TRBV18 and TRBJ2-3; tentative D call: TRBD1 (5 bases). Looked up from germline, CDR1 is KGHSH and CDR2 is LQKENI. The CDR3 loop spans 15 amino acids. Trimming stripped 2 bases from V and 0 bases from J, with 9 bases between. Together with reference TRBV18 and TRBJ2-3, the CDR3 gives the full variable domain: NAGVMQNPRHLVRRRGQEARLRCSPMKGHSHVYWYRQLPEEGLKFMVYLQKENIIDESGMPKERFSAEFPKEGPSILRIQQVVRGDSAAYFCASSPLQASTDTQYFGPGTRLTVL.

J is TRBJ2-6 and V is TRBV7-2, with a tentative D call TRBD2 (6 bases). Germline V lookup: CDR1 SGHTA, CDR2 FQGNSA. This CDR3 contains 15 residues. Trimming shortened V by 1 base and J by 2 bases, and 6 bases separated the two germline ends. In DNA, the CDR3 is TGTGCCAGCAGCTTAGGGGGGGCTGGGGCCAACGTCCTGACTTTC. Translating gives CASSLGGAGANVLTF.

This clone came up once. The CDR3 spells CASSEPGQGDGYTF. The CDR3 nucleotides read TGTGCCAGTAGTGAACCGGGACAGGGGGATGGCTACACCTTC. V and J are TRBV19 and TRBJ1-2, with TRBD1 matching over 11 bases. The CDR3 runs to 14 residues. Per germline, CDR1 LNHDA and CDR2 SQIVND (reference sequence). V gave up 5 bases and J gave up 6 bases; unmatched junction bases: 5. Full variable domain (remainder filled in from reference TRBV19 and TRBJ1-2): DGGITQSPKYLFRKEGQNVTLSCEQNLNHDAMYWYRQDPGQGLRLIYYSQIVNDFQKGDIAEGYSVSREKKESFPLTVTSAQKNPTAFYLCASSEPGQGDGYTFGSGTRLTVV.

This clone has more than one count but fewer than ten. The chain has TRBV14 and TRBJ1-2; D call uncertain. V lost 6 bases and J lost 2, with 7 bases in between. This CDR3 is built from 12 residues. Germline lookup yields CDR1 SGHDN and CDR2 FVKESK. DNA of the CDR3: TGTGCCAGCAGTGGCAAGAACTATGGCTACACCTTC. It encodes CASSGKNYGYTF. The full variable domain, rest sourced from reference TRBV14 and TRBJ1-2, is EAGVTQFPSHSVIEKGQTVTLRCDPISGHDNLYWYRRVMGKEIKFLLHFVKESKQDESGMPNNRFLAERTGGTYSTLKVQPAELEDSGVYFCASSGKNYGYTFGSGTRLTVV.

This chain connects TRBV9 to TRBJ2-1; 11 bases fit TRBD2. From germline, CDR1 is SGDLS and CDR2 YYNGEE. The CDR3 is made up of 17 amino acids. The V gene end was trimmed by 3 bases and the J gene end by 4 bases; junction bases not matched to a gene: 9. CDR3 sequence (DNA): TGTGCCAGCAGCGCCATTGTGGGACTAGCGGCTTACAATGAGCAGTTCTTC. It translates to CASSAIVGLAAYNEQFF.